The clone carrying this TCR beta chain came up a few times. Its matching antigen is unknown. The sample is drawn from a study of beta chain features in type 1 diabetes. This CDR3 spans 13 amino acids. The germline gives CDR1 SQVTM, CDR2 ANQGSEA. Trimming cost V 7 bases and J 2 bases, with 14 bases left between them. Study-wide findings and caveats: A definitive answer on HLA type influencing TCRB rearrangement was not reached here. More deletions and fewer insertions at VDJ junctions were found in patients with type 1 diabetes. Moderate yet significant TCRB CDR3 shortening was seen in Type 1 diabetes patients in all four CD4+ subsets.

Sequencing targeted expressed TCRB transcripts, as all isolated RNA had been reverse transcribed. Clones were sequenced by immunoSEQ multiplex PCR, and TCRdb holds only the in-frame ones, with some missing. The sample has hundreds of thousands of clones, 11% to 15% seen once. The clonotype comes from a young man with type 1 diabetes. The chain carries TRBV29-1 and TRBJ1-2; D gene uncertain. Sequenced material: naive CD4+ T cells from blood. The CDR3 DNA reads TGCAGCGATAGGACCGGACGGAACTATGGCTACACCTTC. Protein sequence: CSDRTGRNYGYTF.